Shown below are 30 T cell receptor beta chains from a single sample sequenced in a study of blood T cell repertoires in COVID-19. The assay was immunoSEQ multiplex PCR, and TCRdb's table has in-frame clones only and misses some. The sample includes some 68,000 clones, roughly 91% of them seen just once. The sequencing sample was made of peripheral blood. The source is a man between 45 and 60 years old with COVID-19, enrolled during active disease.

The J gene is TRBJ2-1, the V gene TRBV15, with 7 nucleotides matching TRBD2. The CDR3 runs 14 residues. CDR1 and CDR2 from the germline V gene are LNHNV and YYDKDF (reference sequence). The trim removed 5 bases at V and 5 bases at J, leaving 6 bases unmatched. In nucleotides, the CDR3 is TGTGCCACCAGCGGCAGACTAGCCCACAATGAGCAGTTCTTC. Translating gives CATSGRLAHNEQFF.

This clone was counted between two and nine times. V is TRBV5-6 and J is TRBJ2-3; TRBD1 is a possible D gene (5 bases). The CDR3 runs 14 residues. Germline-derived CDR1 and CDR2 are SGHDT and YYEEEE. Trimming left V 7 bases short and J 3 bases short, with 15 bases between. In nucleotides, the CDR3 is TGTGCCAGCGGGTGGACATTTAGGACAGATACGCAGTATTTT. This codes for CASGWTFRTDTQYF.

The chain combines TRBV7-2 with TRBJ2-7; D might be TRBD1 (7 bases). Trimming left V 1 base short and J 1 base short, with 11 bases between. The CDR3 length is 15 residues. From germline, CDR1 is SGHTA and CDR2 FQGNSA. CDR3 bases: TGTGCCAGCAGCTTAGACGGGGGACAGTCCTACGAGCAGTACTTC. Its protein is CASSLDGGQSYEQYF.

This chain links TRBV19 with TRBJ1-4, with 7 bases aligning to TRBD1. The V gene's germline CDR1 is LNHDA and CDR2 SQIVND (reference sequence). The length of the CDR3 is 15 residues. The V and J ends lost 4 bases and 10 bases, in that order; junction bases with no gene match: 12. The CDR3 loop reads CASSRVDRVSGKLFF. In DNA, the CDR3 is TGTGCCAGTAGTAGAGTCGACAGGGTCTCCGGAAAACTGTTTTTT.

This sequence joins TRBV4-2 and TRBJ2-7; D not resolved. V lost 0 bases to trimming and J lost 4 bases, with 10 bases between them. Germline-derived CDR1 and CDR2 are LGHNA and YNFKEQ. This CDR3 is built from 14 residues. The CDR3 sequence: CASSQDYGPYEQYF. CDR3 DNA: TGTGCCAGCAGCCAAGATTATGGCCCATACGAGCAGTACTTC.

The gene calls are TRBV30 and TRBJ2-3; the match to TRBD2 covers 12 bases. The CDR3 runs 14 residues. Germline lookup yields CDR1 GTSNPN and CDR2 SVGIG (reference sequence). V was pared by 5 bases and J by 4 bases, with 4 bases of the junction left unmatched. The CDR3 loop reads CAWSSGRAPDTQYF. Written as DNA, the CDR3 is TGTGCCTGGTCTAGCGGGAGGGCCCCAGATACGCAGTATTTT. Combining the CDR3 with reference TRBV30 and TRBJ2-3 gives the whole variable domain SQTIHQWPATLVQPVGSPLSLECTVEGTSNPNLYWYRQAAGRGLQLLFYSVGIGQISSEVPQNLSASRPQDRQFILSSKKLLLSDSGFYLCAWSSGRAPDTQYFGPGTRLTVL.

The chain links TRBV6-5 to TRBJ1-1; 8 bases line up with TRBD1. Germline CDR1 is MNHEY and CDR2 is SVGAGI. V was pared by 6 bases and J by 3 bases, with 3 bases of the junction left unmatched. The CDR3 spans 13 residues. DNA for the CDR3: TGTGCCAGCAGGACAGGGGTGGACACTGAAGCTTTCTTT. Amino acids: CASRTGVDTEAFF.

The chain combines TRBV2 with TRBJ1-1, with D maybe TRBD1 (5 bases). Trimming pared 6 bases from V and 1 base from J, leaving 15 bases between. CDR1 is SNHLY and CDR2 is FYNNEI in the germline V gene. The CDR3 consists of 15 residues. The CDR3 reads CASSPGRGQNTEAFF. The CDR3 DNA is TGTGCCAGCAGCCCCGGTAGGGGCCAGAACACTGAAGCTTTCTTT.

The V call is TRBV6-6, the J call TRBJ1-2; TRBD1 agrees at 9 bases. Germline CDR1 reads MNHNY; CDR2 reads SVGAGI (reference sequence). Germline trimming cut 6 bases from V and 0 bases from J; bases unmatched to any gene: 5. The length of the CDR3 is 15 residues. For the CDR3, the DNA is TGTGCCAGCAGACAGGACAGGGGCTCTAACTATGGCTACACCTTC. Its protein product is CASRQDRGSNYGYTF.

The gene calls are TRBV19 and TRBJ1-6; D is possibly TRBD1 (5 bases). Germline CDR1 is LNHDA and CDR2 is SQIVND (reference sequence). The V end lost 3 bases, the J end lost 10 bases, and 16 bases lay between the germline ends. The CDR3 is 15 residues long. CDR3 residues: CASSITWTYESPLHF. DNA for the CDR3: TGTGCCAGTAGTATCACATGGACATACGAATCACCCCTCCACTTT. Supplemented by reference TRBV19 and TRBJ1-6, the full variable domain reads DGGITQSPKYLFRKEGQNVTLSCEQNLNHDAMYWYRQDPGQGLRLIYYSQIVNDFQKGDIAEGYSVSREKKESFPLTVTSAQKNPTAFYLCASSITWTYESPLHFGNGTRLTVT.

The chain employs TRBV13 and TRBJ2-5; weak D call: TRBD1 (5 bases). The CDR3 has 15 residues. CDR1 is PRHDT and CDR2 is FYEKMQ in the germline V gene (reference sequence). V was cut by 3 bases and J by 2 bases, with 13 bases left in between. The DNA for the CDR3 is TGTGCCAGCAGCTTCTTTCAGTACAGGCAAGAGACCCAGTACTTC. As protein: CASSFFQYRQETQYF.

This chain uses TRBV19 with TRBJ2-2; possible D gene TRBD2, 6 bases. Germline V gives CDR1 LNHDA, CDR2 SQIVND (reference sequence). The CDR3 has 15 residues. V gave up 4 bases and J gave up 1 base, with 10 bases separating them. CDR3: CASSKGSGNTGELFF. The CDR3 coding sequence is TGTGCCAGTAGTAAGGGTAGCGGGAACACCGGGGAGCTGTTTTTT.

The J gene is TRBJ2-1, the V gene TRBV5-4, with D possibly TRBD2 on 5 matching bases. The V and J ends lost 9 bases and 11 bases respectively, with 15 bases between them. The CDR3 is 11 amino acids. CDR1 is SGHNT, CDR2 YYREEE, per germline (reference sequence). Here the CDR3 DNA reads TGTGCCATCCTCCGGGCGGGTAAGCAGTTCTTC. Translating gives CAILRAGKQFF.

The chain carries TRBV6-6 and TRBJ1-6; 10 bases line up with TRBD1. The CDR3 runs to 14 residues. Germline V lookup: CDR1 MNHNY, CDR2 SVGAGI (reference sequence). V dropped 7 bases and J dropped 10; count of bases not matched to a gene: 7. CDR3 loop: CASTPGQGRSPLHF. The CDR3 nucleotides read TGTGCCAGCACCCCGGGACAGGGGAGGTCACCCCTCCACTTT.

The V call is TRBV5-1, the J call TRBJ1-1; D is possibly TRBD1 (5 bases). From germline, CDR1 is SGHRS and CDR2 YFSETQ. V lost 4 bases and J 0 bases, leaving 13 bases between the germline ends. The CDR3 loop spans 15 amino acids. CDR3 sequence: CASSHGWDLNTEAFF. The DNA of the CDR3 is TGCGCCAGCAGCCATGGGTGGGACTTGAACACTGAAGCTTTCTTT.

V is TRBV5-6 and J is TRBJ2-1; 8 bases map to TRBD2. In germline, CDR1 is SGHDT, CDR2 YYEEEE. The CDR3 contains 14 residues. Losses at the gene ends were 0 bases for V and 12 bases for J; bases not matched to a gene: 8. CDR3 bases: TGTGCCAGCAGCTTGGGTCTAGCGGGCCGTTCGCAGTTCTTC. Its translation: CASSLGLAGRSQFF.

The CDR3 protein is CASSPDRGNSPLHF. The CDR3 DNA reads TGTGCCAGCTCACCAGACAGAGGAAATTCACCCCTCCACTTT. This chain uses TRBV18 with TRBJ1-6, with D perhaps matching TRBD1 (5 bases). Germline V CDR1 and CDR2: KGHSH, LQKENI. The CDR3 sequence is 14 residues long. V was clipped by 2 bases and J by 7 bases, with 9 bases between them.

The chain combines TRBV11-2 with TRBJ2-3; tentatively, D is TRBD2 (5 bases). The V end was cut by 1 base, the J end by 3 bases, with 8 bases between. The CDR3 totals 14 residues. The V gene's germline CDR1 is SGHAT and CDR2 FQNNGV. CDR3 region: CASSLGAVTDTQYF. CDR3 bases: TGTGCCAGCAGCTTAGGAGCGGTGACAGATACGCAGTATTTT. The variable domain in full, completed from reference TRBV11-2 and TRBJ2-3, reads EAGVAQSPRYKIIEKRQSVAFWCNPISGHATLYWYQQILGQGPKLLIQFQNNGVVDDSQLPKDRFSAERLKGVDSTLKIQPAKLEDSAVYLCASSLGAVTDTQYFGPGTRLTVL.

The chain links TRBV6-5 to TRBJ2-7; the match to TRBD2 covers 8 bases. Unmatched junction bases numbered 7, after V lost 4 bases and J lost 2 bases. CDR3 length: 15 residues. The germline CDR1 and CDR2 sequences are MNHEY and SVGAGI. The CDR3 spells CASSSYSGVTYEQYF. In DNA, the CDR3 is TGTGCCAGCAGTTCCTATAGCGGGGTTACCTACGAGCAGTACTTC.

V is TRBV4-3 and J is TRBJ2-1, with 7 bases matching TRBD2. The length of the CDR3 is 17 residues. The germline CDR1 and CDR2 sequences are LGHNA and YSLEER. The ends lost 1 base at V and 2 bases at J; junction bases unmatched: 8. In DNA form, the CDR3 reads TGCGCCAGCAGCCAAGTTTCCCTCGGACTAGCCTACAATGAGCAGTTCTTC. Translation gives CASSQVSLGLAYNEQFF.

The rearrangement uses TRBV3-1 (or the pseudogene TRBV3-2) and TRBJ2-1, with 10 bases lining up with TRBD2. The J segment lost 8 bases and the V segment lost 3 bases, leaving 4 bases of the junction unmatched. The germline gives CDR1 LGHDT, CDR2 YNNKEL (reference sequence). This CDR3 spans 14 amino acids. The CDR3 DNA reads as TGTGCCAGCAGCCAGGTAGCGGGAGGCCATGAGCAGTTCTTC. It codes for CASSQVAGGHEQFF.

The CDR3 DNA is TGTGCCAGCAGCCAAGCGGGAAGCACAGATACGCAGTATTTT. Protein sequence: CASSQAGSTDTQYF. The rearrangement links TRBV4-2 to TRBJ2-3; D is possibly TRBD2 (5 bases). V was cut by 1 base and J by 0 bases, with 5 bases left in between. Germline V CDR1 and CDR2: LGHNA, YNFKEQ. The CDR3 loop spans 14 amino acids.

The chain recombines TRBV7-2 with TRBJ2-3; 11 bases align to TRBD2. This CDR3 spans 16 amino acids. The germline gives CDR1 SGHTA, CDR2 FQGNSA. V lost 5 bases and J lost 2; bases outside the gene matches: 6. For the CDR3, the DNA is TGTGCCAGCAGCCGCCTAGCGGGAGGACTCACAGATACGCAGTATTTT. Translating it yields CASSRLAGGLTDTQYF.

The J gene is TRBJ2-1, the V gene TRBV7-9; D is perhaps TRBD1 (5 bases). Trimming removed 3 bases at V and 6 bases at J, with 6 bases between. The CDR3 is 12 amino acids. Germline V gene data show CDR1 as SEHNR and CDR2 as FQNEAQ (reference sequence). The CDR3 loop reads CASSFGANEQFF. CDR3 DNA: TGTGCCAGCAGCTTTGGGGCCAATGAGCAGTTCTTC.

V usage is TRBV5-1 and J usage is TRBJ2-7; 11 bases line up with TRBD2. The CDR3 is 14 amino acids. Germline CDR1 reads SGHRS; CDR2 reads YFSETQ. J gave up 5 bases and V 6 bases, and 7 bases lay outside the gene matches. Written as DNA, the CDR3 is TGCGCCAGCACCCCGACTAGCGGGACCGACGAGCAGTACTTC. It translates to CASTPTSGTDEQYF.

V and J are TRBV4-3 and TRBJ2-7; 7 nucleotides match TRBD1. The CDR3 spans 13 residues. CDR1 is LGHNA, CDR2 YSLEER, per germline. With V trimmed by 0 bases and J by 8 bases, 4 bases remained unmatched. CDR3 in amino acids: CASSQEDRDKQYF. The CDR3 nucleotides read TGCGCCAGCAGCCAAGAAGACAGGGATAAGCAGTACTTC.

CDR3 coding DNA: TGTGCCAGCAGCTTAGTCCTAGCGGGAGGGGCCAATGAGCAGTTCTTC. Translated, it gives CASSLVLAGGANEQFF. The V call is TRBV11-2, the J call TRBJ2-1; the match to TRBD2 covers 12 bases. This CDR3 contains 16 residues. Germline CDR1 reads SGHAT; CDR2 reads FQNNGV. Trimming took 1 base from V and 6 from J; bases not matched to a gene: 4.

This sequence joins TRBV5-1 and TRBJ2-1; TRBD2 aligns across 9 bases. The CDR3 runs 15 residues. Losses at the gene ends were 4 bases for V and 5 bases for J; bases not matched to a gene: 7. CDR1 and CDR2 from the germline V gene are SGHRS and YFSETQ. CDR3 protein: CASSPWTSDNNEQFF. As DNA, the CDR3 is TGCGCCAGCAGCCCGTGGACTAGCGACAACAATGAGCAGTTCTTC.

CDR3: CASSPTLGQATYEQYF. CDR3 bases: TGTGCCAGCAGTCCAACTCTCGGACAGGCTACCTACGAGCAGTACTTC. V and J are TRBV27 and TRBJ2-7; the match to TRBD1 covers 7 bases. This CDR3 contains 16 residues. Germline V gives CDR1 MNHEY, CDR2 SMNVEV (reference sequence). Trimming cost V 5 bases and J 2 bases; bases outside gene matches: 12.

This chain uses TRBV13 with TRBJ2-5, with TRBD2 identical over 11 bases. Germline CDR1 reads PRHDT; CDR2 reads FYEKMQ (reference sequence). The V and J ends lost 2 bases and 3 bases, in that order; junction bases with no gene match: 2. This CDR3 has 15 amino acids. In nucleotides, the CDR3 is TGTGCCAGCAGCTTACTAGCGGGAGGAAAAGAGACCCAGTACTTC. Its translation is CASSLLAGGKETQYF.